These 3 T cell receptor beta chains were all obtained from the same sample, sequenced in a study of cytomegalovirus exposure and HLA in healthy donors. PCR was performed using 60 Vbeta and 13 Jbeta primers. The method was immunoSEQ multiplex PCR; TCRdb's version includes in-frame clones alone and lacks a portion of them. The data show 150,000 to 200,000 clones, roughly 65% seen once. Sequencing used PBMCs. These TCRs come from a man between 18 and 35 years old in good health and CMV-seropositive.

CDR3 bases: TGCAGCGTTGAAACCGGGACTAGATATGAGCAGTTCTTC. This encodes CSVETGTRYEQFF. This chain links TRBV29-1 with TRBJ2-1; 8 nucleotides agree with TRBD2. The germline V gene has CDR1 SQVTM and CDR2 ANQGSEA. CDR3 length: 13 residues. V lost 2 bases and J lost 8; bases outside the gene matches: 5.

The CDR3 DNA follows: TGTGCCAGCAGCCCCTGGACCCCGGGGAATGAGCAGTTCTTC. Translated: CASSPWTPGNEQFF. This rearrangement joins TRBV7-2 to TRBJ2-1, with D perhaps TRBD2 (5 bases). The CDR3 runs to 14 residues. V lost 5 bases to trimming and J lost 7 bases, with 15 bases between them. In germline, CDR1 is SGHTA, CDR2 FQGNSA.

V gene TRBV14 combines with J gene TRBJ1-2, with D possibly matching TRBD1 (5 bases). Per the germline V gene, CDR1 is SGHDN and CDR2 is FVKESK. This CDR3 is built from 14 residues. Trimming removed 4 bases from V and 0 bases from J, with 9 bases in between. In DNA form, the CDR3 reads TGTGCCAGCAGCCTTGACAGTCCTAACTATGGCTACACCTTC. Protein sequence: CASSLDSPNYGYTF. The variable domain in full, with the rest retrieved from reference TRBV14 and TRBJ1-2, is EAGVTQFPSHSVIEKGQTVTLRCDPISGHDNLYWYRRVMGKEIKFLLHFVKESKQDESGMPNNRFLAERTGGTYSTLKVQPAELEDSGVYFCASSLDSPNYGYTFGSGTRLTVV.